This entry describes one T cell receptor (beta chain). The data were obtained in a study of blood T cell repertoires in COVID-19. Background on the study: Samples representing acute and convalescent COVID-19 were sourced from the United States, Italy and Spain.

Germline values: CDR1 MNHEY, CDR2 SVGAGI. Trimming removed 4 bases at V and 4 bases at J, with 4 bases between. The CDR3 is 12 amino acids. The method was immunoSEQ multiplex PCR; TCRdb's version includes in-frame clones alone and lacks a portion of them. The sample lists tens of thousands of clones; 89% were seen once. The chain couples TRBV6-5 to TRBJ1-4, with D unclear. Sequenced material: peripheral blood. The source is a man over 45 with COVID-19, enrolled during active disease. CDR3 sequence: CASSSLNEKLFF. Here the CDR3 DNA reads TGTGCCAGCAGTTCCCTTAATGAAAAACTGTTTTTT.